This T cell receptor (beta chain) is drawn from a study of CD8 T cells in ankylosing spondylitis. The V and J ends lost 0 bases and 7 bases, in that order; junction bases with no gene match: 9. Germline values: CDR1 SGHRS, CDR2 YFSETQ. CDR3 length: 16 amino acids. This clonotype was detected ten times or more. The antigen is unknown. General study results and limits: In ankylosing spondylitis patients, matched synovial fluid reportedly showed significant enrichment of disease-linked clones. For ankylosing spondylitis blood, a TCR beta motif of about eight highly homologous variants appeared characteristic. Previous work reported some of these motif variants in the synovial fluid and blood of reactive arthritis. Clones that were linked to disease were CD8+ and were relatively rare in peripheral blood.

TCRdb itself ran the 5' RACE reads through MiXCR, one entry per CDR3 protein. The sample lists about 240,000 distinct CDR3 sequences, roughly a tenth occurring once. The TCR was taken from a male donor with ankylosing spondylitis or in good health (not recorded which). Sequencing input: blood, either unsorted or a sorted T cell fraction (not recorded which). The chain carries TRBV5-1 and TRBJ2-4; 8 bases align to TRBD2. The DNA for the CDR3 is TGCGCCAGCAGCTTGGACCCAGCGGGAGAGGCGAACATTCAGTACTTC. Encoded protein: CASSLDPAGEANIQYF.